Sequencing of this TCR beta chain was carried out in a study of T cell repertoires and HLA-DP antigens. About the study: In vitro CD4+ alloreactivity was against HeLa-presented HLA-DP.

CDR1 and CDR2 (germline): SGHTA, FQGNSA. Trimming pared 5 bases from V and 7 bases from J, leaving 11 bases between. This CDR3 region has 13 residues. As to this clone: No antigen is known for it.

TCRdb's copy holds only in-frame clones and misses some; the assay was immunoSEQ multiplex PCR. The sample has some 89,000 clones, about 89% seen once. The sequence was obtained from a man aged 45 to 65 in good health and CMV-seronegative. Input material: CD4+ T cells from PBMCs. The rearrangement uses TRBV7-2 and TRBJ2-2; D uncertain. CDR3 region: CASSQQKFGELFF. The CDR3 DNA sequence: TGTGCCAGCAGCCAACAAAAGTTCGGGGAGCTGTTTTTT.